A selection of T cell receptor beta chains follows, all from one sample in a study of cytomegalovirus exposure and HLA in healthy donors. Profiling relied on immunoSEQ multiplex PCR, and the TCRdb table lists in-frame clones only, not all of them. The sample shows some 120,000 clones, about 76% of them seen only once. The sequenced sample consisted of PBMCs. Every receptor here comes from a woman younger than 45 in good health and CMV-seronegative. CDR3s include the opening cysteine and the closing phenylalanine or tryptophan. A D gene is named only where the DNA matches it firmly. The size entry is marked missing in some rows and otherwise reads once, few, many or a size class.

J | size | V | D | CDR3 | DNA
TRBJ2-2 | - | TRBV18 | - | CASSPLQDQLFF | TGTGCCAGCTCACCGCTACAGGACCAGCTGTTTTTT
TRBJ2-7 | - | TRBV10-1 | TRBD2 | CASSEGLAGPYRNEQYF | TGCGCCAGCAGTGAGGGACTAGCGGGTCCCTATCGTAACGAGCAGTACTTC
TRBJ2-2 | once | TRBV6-1 | - | CASSEQPGTNTGELFF | TGTGCCAGCAGTGAACAACCAGGAACGAACACCGGGGAGCTGTTTTTT
TRBJ2-1 | - | TRBV6-1 | TRBD1 | CAGRWTGGNNEQFF | TGTGCCGGCAGATGGACAGGGGGGAACAATGAGCAGTTCTTC
TRBJ2-3 | - | TRBV7-9 | TRBD1 | CASSPSRGQRTDTQYF | TGTGCCAGCAGCCCCAGTAGGGGGCAAAGGACAGATACGCAGTATTTT
TRBJ2-7 | - | TRBV28 | TRBD2 | CASSPGTSGEQYF | TGTGCCAGCAGCCCCGGGACTAGCGGCGAGCAGTACTTC
TRBJ2-1 | few | TRBV5-6 | TRBD1 | CASSLGTGVLTEQFF | TGTGCCAGCAGCTTGGGGACAGGGGTGTTAACTGAGCAGTTCTTC
TRBJ2-7 | - | TRBV6-5 | - | CASSYMGLQYF | TGTGCCAGCAGTTACATGGGGCTGCAGTACTTC
TRBJ2-7 | - | TRBV27 | TRBD2 | CASSLSSGRDEQYF | TGTGCCAGCAGTTTGTCTAGCGGGAGGGACGAGCAGTACTTC
TRBJ2-5 | - | TRBV5-6 | TRBD1 | CASSTMGGTGDTYQETQYF | TGTGCCAGCAGCACGATGGGGGGGACAGGGGACACGTACCAAGAGACCCAGTACTTC
TRBJ1-2 | - | TRBV28 | - | CASTSPTGLLSGYTF | TGTGCCAGTACCTCTCCGACAGGACTCTTAAGTGGCTACACCTTC
TRBJ2-1 | - | TRBV15 | TRBD2 | CATSMGLAGHNEQFF | TGTGCCACCAGCATGGGACTAGCGGGGCACAATGAGCAGTTCTTC
TRBJ2-3 | - | TRBV5-4 | TRBD2 | CASNFGRGLADTQYF | TGTGCCAGCAACTTCGGGCGGGGGTTAGCTGATACGCAGTATTTT
TRBJ2-7 | - | TRBV18 | TRBD2 | CASSPPIAGQTYEQYF | TGTGCCAGCTCACCACCAATAGCGGGACAAACCTACGAGCAGTACTTC
TRBJ2-5 | - | TRBV7-6 | - | CASSLFGGLQETQYF | TGTGCCAGCAGCTTATTCGGCGGGCTCCAAGAGACCCAGTACTTC
TRBJ1-2 | - | TRBV7-2 | - | CASSLGLYGYTF | TGTGCCAGCAGCTTAGGGCTCTATGGCTACACCTTC
TRBJ1-1 | few | TRBV11-2 | - | CASSLDQGSEAFF | TGTGCCAGCAGCTTAGATCAGGGGTCTGAAGCTTTCTTT
TRBJ1-6 | - | TRBV27 | TRBD1 | CASGPGTGSSPLHF | TGTGCCAGCGGACCCGGGACAGGTAGTTCACCCCTCCACTTT
TRBJ1-3 | - | TRBV7-2 | - | CASTLSGGNTIYF | TGTGCCAGCACCCTCTCGGGTGGAAACACCATATATTTT
TRBJ1-3 | - | TRBV28 | TRBD1 | CASSPADRGSGNTIYF | TGTGCCAGCAGTCCAGCGGACAGGGGCTCTGGAAACACCATATATTTT
TRBJ2-1 | - | TRBV25-1 | TRBD2 | CASSERKNSGKPVF | TGTGCCAGCAGTGAAAGGAAGAATAGCGGGAAGCCGGTCTTC
TRBJ2-1 | few | TRBV11-2 | - | CASSYGISNEQFF | TGTGCCAGCAGCTACGGGATCTCCAATGAGCAGTTCTTC
TRBJ2-7 | few | TRBV7-8 | TRBD1 | CASSPTDRESYEQYF | TGTGCCAGCAGCCCGACGGACAGGGAGTCCTACGAGCAGTACTTC
TRBJ2-3 | - | TRBV9 | - | CASSDLGDKQGSDTQYF | TGTGCCAGCAGCGATCTTGGGGACAAGCAGGGATCAGATACGCAGTATTTT
TRBJ2-5 | - | TRBV19 | - | CASSIRGGFRGRQETQYF | TGTGCCAGTAGTATAAGGGGGGGGTTCCGAGGTAGGCAAGAGACCCAGTACTTC
TRBJ1-2 | - | TRBV14 | - | CASSQQDSLYGYTF | TGTGCCAGCAGCCAGCAGGACAGCCTCTATGGCTACACCTTC
TRBJ1-4 | - | TRBV9 | TRBD1 | CASSRRGLEKLFF | TGTGCCAGCAGCCGGAGGGGGCTTGAAAAACTGTTTTTT
TRBJ2-5 | - | TRBV5-1 | TRBD2 | CASSWSSGSFWETQYF | TGCGCCAGCAGCTGGAGTAGCGGGAGCTTCTGGGAGACCCAGTACTTC
TRBJ1-1 | - | TRBV7-9 | - | CASSQTENTEAFF | TGTGCCAGCAGCCAGACAGAGAACACTGAAGCTTTCTTT
TRBJ1-6 | - | TRBV7-9 | TRBD1 | CASVQGANSPLHF | TGTGCCAGCGTACAGGGGGCAAATTCACCCCTCCACTTT
TRBJ2-1 | - | TRBV19 | TRBD2 | CASSIVSGRGNEQFF | TGTGCCAGTAGTATAGTTAGCGGGAGGGGTAATGAGCAGTTCTTC
TRBJ1-1 | - | TRBV18 | TRBD1 | CASSPGQVNTEAFF | TGTGCCAGCTCTCCAGGACAGGTCAACACTGAAGCTTTCTTT
TRBJ1-1 | - | TRBV7-3 | - | CASSSGGQGNEAFF | TGTGCCAGCAGCTCCGGGGGGCAGGGGAATGAAGCTTTCTTT
TRBJ2-5 | - | TRBV10-3 | TRBD2 | CAISDAGGGETQYF | TGTGCCATCAGTGACGCGGGAGGAGGAGAGACCCAGTACTTC
TRBJ2-2 | - | TRBV28 | TRBD1 | CASSRQGAVERELFF | TGTGCCAGCAGTCGACAGGGGGCTGTTGAGCGGGAGCTGTTTTTT
TRBJ2-1 | - | TRBV27 | TRBD2 | CASSLAGEPYNEQFF | TGTGCCAGCAGTTTAGCGGGAGAACCCTACAATGAGCAGTTCTTC
TRBJ2-2 | - | TRBV7-2 | TRBD2 | CASSSVAGVYTGELFF | TGTGCCAGCAGCTCCGTAGCGGGAGTATATACCGGGGAGCTGTTTTTT
TRBJ2-7 | - | TRBV7-9 | TRBD1 | CASSLSGQGYEQYF | TGTGCCAGCAGCCTATCGGGACAGGGCTACGAGCAGTACTTC
TRBJ2-1 | - | TRBV12-5 | - | CASGLVRGSIPSSYNEQFF | TGTGCTAGTGGTTTGGTACGGGGGTCCATACCTAGCTCCTACAATGAGCAGTTCTTC
TRBJ1-5 | - | TRBV7-8 | - | CASSRSPAGVGNQPQHF | TGTGCCAGCAGCCGCTCCCCGGCAGGGGTGGGCAATCAGCCCCAGCATTTT
TRBJ2-5 | - | TRBV5-8 | TRBD2 | CASELFSGVQETQYF | TGTGCCAGCGAACTCTTCAGCGGGGTCCAAGAGACCCAGTACTTC
TRBJ2-7 | few | TRBV11-2 | - | CASSPGHYEQYF | TGTGCCAGCAGCCCGGGACACTACGAGCAGTACTTC
TRBJ2-6 | few | TRBV6-1 | TRBD1 | CASSEGQGARTGANVLTF | TGTGCCAGCAGTGAAGGACAGGGGGCGAGGACTGGGGCCAACGTCCTGACTTTC
TRBJ2-3 | - | TRBV28 | TRBD2 | CASSAPRSGRGDTQYF | TGTGCCAGCAGCGCTCCCCGTAGCGGGAGAGGAGATACGCAGTATTTT
TRBJ2-7 | once | TRBV28 | - | CASSFLRETREQYF | TGTGCCAGCAGTTTTCTCCGGGAGACACGGGAGCAGTACTTC
TRBJ1-4 | - | TRBV5-1 | - | CASSKRAVRGNEKLFF | TGCGCCAGCAGCAAGAGGGCCGTACGGGGTAATGAAAAACTGTTTTTT
TRBJ2-5 | once | TRBV6-6 | - | CASSHGPKGVQETQYF | TGTGCCAGCAGTCACGGCCCTAAAGGAGTACAAGAGACCCAGTACTTC
TRBJ2-7 | once | TRBV28 | TRBD2 | CASSSYSGSNYYEQYF | TGTGCCAGCAGTTCCTATAGCGGGAGCAACTACTACGAGCAGTACTTC
TRBJ1-5 | - | TRBV2 | TRBD1 | CASSEQGVRQPQHF | TGTGCCAGCAGCGAACAGGGGGTTCGTCAGCCCCAGCATTTT
TRBJ2-3 | - | TRBV19 | TRBD1 | CASSTGQGKGDTQYF | TGTGCCAGTAGTACGGGACAGGGGAAGGGGGATACGCAGTATTTT
TRBJ2-3 | few | TRBV27 | - | CASSFRGADTQYF | TGTGCCAGCAGTTTTCGGGGAGCAGATACGCAGTATTTT
TRBJ2-7 | - | TRBV5-6 | TRBD1 | CASSRDRDGEQYF | TGTGCCAGCAGTCGGGACAGGGACGGCGAGCAGTACTTC
TRBJ2-2 | - | TRBV28 | - | CASTRNLNTGELFF | TGTGCCAGTACTAGGAATTTGAACACCGGGGAGCTGTTTTTT
TRBJ1-3 | - | TRBV5-1 | - | CASSPGRGGNTIYF | TGCGCCAGCAGCCCCGGACGGGGTGGAAACACCATATATTTT